Sequencing of this T cell receptor (beta chain) was carried out in a study of technical replicates of blood from a handful of donors. The table came from immunoSEQ multiplex PCR; TCRdb's copy has only in-frame clones and leaves some out. The table has around 80,000 clones, 75% to 90% seen once. Germline lookup yields CDR1 LNHNV and CDR2 YYDKDF (reference sequence). The CDR3 loop spans 17 amino acids. V lost 0 bases to trimming and J lost 0 bases, with 12 bases between them. The source material was T cells isolated from PBMCs. This TCR was sampled from a human donor in good health. The V and J genes are TRBV15 and TRBJ2-1; no firm D call. The CDR3 loop reads CATSRDRWATSYNEQFF. The CDR3 coding sequence is TGTGCCACCAGCAGAGATAGGTGGGCCACCTCCTACAATGAGCAGTTCTTC.